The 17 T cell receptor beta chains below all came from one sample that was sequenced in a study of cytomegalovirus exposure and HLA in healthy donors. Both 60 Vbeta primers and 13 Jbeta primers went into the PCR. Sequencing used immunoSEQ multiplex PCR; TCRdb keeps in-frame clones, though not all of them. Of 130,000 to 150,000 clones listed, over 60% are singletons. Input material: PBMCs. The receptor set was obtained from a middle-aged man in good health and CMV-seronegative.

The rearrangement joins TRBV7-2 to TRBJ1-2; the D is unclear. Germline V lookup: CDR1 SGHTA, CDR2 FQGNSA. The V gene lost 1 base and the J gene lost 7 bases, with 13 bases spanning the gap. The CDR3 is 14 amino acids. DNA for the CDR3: TGTGCCAGCAGCTTAGATCACGCGCTAGGTGGCTACACCTTC. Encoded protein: CASSLDHALGGYTF. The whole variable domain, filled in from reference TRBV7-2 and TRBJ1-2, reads GAGVSQSPSNKVTEKGKDVELRCDPISGHTALYWYRQSLGQGLEFLIYFQGNSAPDKSGLPSDRFSAERTGGSVSTLTIQRTQQEDSAVYLCASSLDHALGGYTFGSGTRLTVV.

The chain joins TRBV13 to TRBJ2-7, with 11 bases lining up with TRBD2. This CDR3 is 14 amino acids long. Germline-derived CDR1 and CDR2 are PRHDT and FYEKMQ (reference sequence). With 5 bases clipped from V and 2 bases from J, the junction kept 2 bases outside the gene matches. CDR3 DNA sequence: TGTGCCAGCAGCACGGGACTAGCGGCCTACGAGCAGTACTTC. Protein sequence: CASSTGLAAYEQYF. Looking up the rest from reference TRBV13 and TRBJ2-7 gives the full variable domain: AAGVIQSPRHLIKEKRETATLKCYPIPRHDTVYWYQQGPGQDPQFLISFYEKMQSDKGSIPDRFSAQQFSDYHSELNMSSLELGDSALYFCASSTGLAAYEQYFGPGTRLTVT.

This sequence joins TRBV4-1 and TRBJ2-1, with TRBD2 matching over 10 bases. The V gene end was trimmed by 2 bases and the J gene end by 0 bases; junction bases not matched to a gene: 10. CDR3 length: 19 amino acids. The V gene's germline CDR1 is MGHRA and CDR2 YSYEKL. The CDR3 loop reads CASSQYFLAGELSYNEQFF. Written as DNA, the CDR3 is TGCGCCAGCAGCCAATATTTTCTAGCGGGAGAGCTCTCCTACAATGAGCAGTTCTTC.

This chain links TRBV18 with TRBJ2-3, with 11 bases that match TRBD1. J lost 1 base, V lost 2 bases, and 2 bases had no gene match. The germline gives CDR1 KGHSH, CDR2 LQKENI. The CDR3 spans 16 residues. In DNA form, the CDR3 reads TGTGCCAGCTCACCATTGGGACAGGGGGGCACAGATACGCAGTATTTT. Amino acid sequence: CASSPLGQGGTDTQYF.

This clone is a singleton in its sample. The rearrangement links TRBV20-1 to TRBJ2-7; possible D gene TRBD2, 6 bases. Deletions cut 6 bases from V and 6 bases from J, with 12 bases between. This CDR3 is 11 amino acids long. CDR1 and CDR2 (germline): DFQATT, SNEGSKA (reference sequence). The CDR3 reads CSAQGLSEQYF. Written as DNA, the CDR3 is TGCAGTGCCCAGGGACTCTCCGAGCAGTACTTC.

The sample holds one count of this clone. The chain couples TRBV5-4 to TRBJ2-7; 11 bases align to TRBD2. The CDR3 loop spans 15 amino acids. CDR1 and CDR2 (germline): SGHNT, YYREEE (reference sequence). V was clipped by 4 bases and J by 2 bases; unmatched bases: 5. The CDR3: CASSEGLAETYEQYF. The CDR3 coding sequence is TGTGCCAGCAGCGAGGGACTAGCGGAGACCTACGAGCAGTACTTC.

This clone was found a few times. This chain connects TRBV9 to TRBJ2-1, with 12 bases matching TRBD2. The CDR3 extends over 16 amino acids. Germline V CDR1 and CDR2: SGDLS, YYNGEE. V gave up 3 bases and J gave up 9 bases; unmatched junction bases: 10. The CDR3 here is CASSALAGGPFVEQFF. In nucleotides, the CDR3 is TGTGCCAGCAGCGCTCTAGCGGGGGGGCCTTTTGTTGAGCAGTTCTTC.

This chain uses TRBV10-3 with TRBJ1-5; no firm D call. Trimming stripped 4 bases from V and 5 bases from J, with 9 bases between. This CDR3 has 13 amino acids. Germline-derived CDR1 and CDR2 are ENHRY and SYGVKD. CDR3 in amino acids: CAISVTLDQPQHF. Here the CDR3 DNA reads TGTGCCATCAGTGTGACATTAGATCAGCCCCAGCATTTT.

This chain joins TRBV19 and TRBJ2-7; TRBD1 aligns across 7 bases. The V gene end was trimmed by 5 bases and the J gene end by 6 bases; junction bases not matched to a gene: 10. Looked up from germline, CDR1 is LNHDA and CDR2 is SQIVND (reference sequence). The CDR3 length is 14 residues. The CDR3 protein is CASSVQGRGGEQYF. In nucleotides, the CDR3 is TGTGCCAGTAGTGTACAGGGGAGAGGGGGCGAGCAGTACTTC.

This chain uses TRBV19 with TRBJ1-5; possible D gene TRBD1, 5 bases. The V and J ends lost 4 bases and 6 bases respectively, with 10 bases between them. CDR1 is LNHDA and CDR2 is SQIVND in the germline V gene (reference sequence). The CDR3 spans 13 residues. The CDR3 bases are TGTGCCAGTAGTAGTCAGGGCCGTCAGCCCCAGCATTTT. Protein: CASSSQGRQPQHF. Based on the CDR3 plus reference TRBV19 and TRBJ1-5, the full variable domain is DGGITQSPKYLFRKEGQNVTLSCEQNLNHDAMYWYRQDPGQGLRLIYYSQIVNDFQKGDIAEGYSVSREKKESFPLTVTSAQKNPTAFYLCASSSQGRQPQHFGDGTRLSIL.

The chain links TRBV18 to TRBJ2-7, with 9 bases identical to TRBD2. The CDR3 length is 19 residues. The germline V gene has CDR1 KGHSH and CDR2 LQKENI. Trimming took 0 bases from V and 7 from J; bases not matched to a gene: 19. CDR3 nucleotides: TGTGCCAGCTCACCACCGGGTTTCTTGAGGCGGGAGGGCCCGGGGGAGCAGTACTTC. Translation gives CASSPPGFLRREGPGEQYF.

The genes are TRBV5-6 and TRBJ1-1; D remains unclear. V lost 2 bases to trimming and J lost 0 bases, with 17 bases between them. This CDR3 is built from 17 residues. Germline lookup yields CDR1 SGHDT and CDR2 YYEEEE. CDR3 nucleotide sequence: TGTGCCAGCAGCTTAAACGATCAGGCCAGACTGAACACTGAAGCTTTCTTT. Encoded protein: CASSLNDQARLNTEAFF.

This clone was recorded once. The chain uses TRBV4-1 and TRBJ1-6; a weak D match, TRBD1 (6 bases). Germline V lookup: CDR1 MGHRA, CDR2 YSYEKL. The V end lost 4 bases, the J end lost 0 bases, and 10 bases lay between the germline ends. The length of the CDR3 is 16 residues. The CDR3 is CASSRQGPSYNSPLHF. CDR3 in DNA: TGCGCCAGCAGCCGCCAGGGGCCCTCCTATAATTCACCCCTCCACTTT.

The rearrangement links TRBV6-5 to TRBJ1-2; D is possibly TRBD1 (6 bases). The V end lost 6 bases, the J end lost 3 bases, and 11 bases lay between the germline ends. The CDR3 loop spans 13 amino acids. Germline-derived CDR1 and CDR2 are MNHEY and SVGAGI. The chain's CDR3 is CASSWRQDYGYTF. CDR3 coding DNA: TGTGCCAGCAGCTGGAGACAGGACTATGGCTACACCTTC.

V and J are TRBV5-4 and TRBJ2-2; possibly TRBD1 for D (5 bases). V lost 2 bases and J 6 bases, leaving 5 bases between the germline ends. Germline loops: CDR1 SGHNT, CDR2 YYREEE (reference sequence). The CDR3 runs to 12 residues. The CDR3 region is CASSFRAGELFF. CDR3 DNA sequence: TGTGCCAGCAGCTTCAGGGCCGGGGAGCTGTTTTTT. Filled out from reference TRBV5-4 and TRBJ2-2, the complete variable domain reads ETGVTQSPTHLIKTRGQQVTLRCSSQSGHNTVSWYQQALGQGPQFIFQYYREEENGRGNFPPRFSGLQFPNYSSELNVNALELDDSALYLCASSFRAGELFFGEGSRLTVL.

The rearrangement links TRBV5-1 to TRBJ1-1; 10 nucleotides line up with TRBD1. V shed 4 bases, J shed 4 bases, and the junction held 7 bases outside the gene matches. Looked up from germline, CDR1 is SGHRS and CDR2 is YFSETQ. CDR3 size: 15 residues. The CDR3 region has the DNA TGCGCCAGCAGCCGCGACAGGGGGCGAGGCACTGAAGCTTTCTTT. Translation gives CASSRDRGRGTEAFF.

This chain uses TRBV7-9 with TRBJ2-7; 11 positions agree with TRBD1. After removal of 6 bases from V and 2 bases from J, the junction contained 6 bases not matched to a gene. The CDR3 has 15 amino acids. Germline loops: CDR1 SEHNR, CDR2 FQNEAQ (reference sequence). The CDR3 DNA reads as TGTGCCAGCAGACCCGGGACAGGGGGTCCCTACGAGCAGTACTTC. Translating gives CASRPGTGGPYEQYF.